The T cell receptor (beta chain) under discussion was sequenced for a study of cytomegalovirus exposure and HLA in healthy donors. Study results and limitations: An observed cluster of highly shared sequence variants was recorded as a likely sequencing artifact.

Note on this clone: Its matching antigen is unknown.

Primers for the PCR totalled 60 Vbeta and 13 Jbeta. This table comes from immunoSEQ multiplex PCR, and its TCRdb copy is limited to in-frame clones, with some not included. Among about 190,000 clones listed, 75% to 90% were seen once. Germline loops: CDR1 GTSNPN, CDR2 SVGIG (reference sequence). This CDR3 is 14 amino acids long. V gave up 5 bases and J gave up 4 bases, with 17 bases separating them. This TCR came from a young woman in good health and CMV-seronegative. Material: PBMCs. The chain combines TRBV30 with TRBJ1-2, with TRBD1 as a possible D gene (5 bases). CDR3 sequence (DNA): TGTGCCTGGTCTGTGGGGGGGTACGGCTATGGCTACACCTTC. It encodes CAWSVGGYGYGYTF. Full variable domain (outside the CDR3, taken from reference TRBV30 and TRBJ1-2): SQTIHQWPATLVQPVGSPLSLECTVEGTSNPNLYWYRQAAGRGLQLLFYSVGIGQISSEVPQNLSASRPQDRQFILSSKKLLLSDSGFYLCAWSVGGYGYGYTFGSGTRLTVV.